The source of this T cell receptor beta chain is a study of cytomegalovirus exposure and HLA in healthy donors. PCR involved 60 Vbeta and 13 Jbeta primers. Measured with immunoSEQ multiplex PCR; TCRdb has only the in-frame clones, and not every one. The sample lists nearly 110,000 clones, less than 85% occurring once. Germline CDR1 and CDR2: SGHNT and YYREEE (reference sequence). V gave up 0 bases and J gave up 8 bases; unmatched junction bases: 9. There are 15 residues in the CDR3. This sequence was found in a man in his fifties or sixties in good health and CMV-seronegative. Input material: PBMCs. The chain is built from TRBV5-4 and TRBJ1-2, with 8 bases matching TRBD1. This CDR3 reads CASSLDRGSSSGYTF. CDR3 coding DNA: TGTGCCAGCAGCTTGGACAGGGGGTCGTCGAGCGGCTACACCTTC.